This TCR beta chain was identified during a study of T-cell memory formation after mild COVID-19. Findings and caveats of the study: Clonal second-wave expansions that peaked on day 37 had unconfirmed SARS-CoV-2 specificity. For contracting clones, CD4+ ones sat mainly in CM and EM, CD8+ in EMRA. Contracting clones from day 15 to 85 had balanced CD4/CD8; later expanders favoured CD4+.

Regarding this clonotype: As yet, its antigen is unknown.

Constant-segment-primed 5'RACE gave TCR alpha and TCR beta cDNA libraries with sample barcodes and UMIs. TCRdb processed the 5' RACE reads anew with MiXCR; each CDR3 protein has one entry. The sample has approximately 400,000 distinct CDR3 sequences, roughly 26% seen once. The CDR3 is 12 residues long. The germline V gene encodes CDR1 SGDLS and CDR2 YYNGEE. V lost 5 bases and J lost 4, with 6 bases in between. Specimen: PBMCs or a T cell subset sorted from them (not recorded which). The receptor's source is an adult woman who had mild COVID-19 (a few samples of this study predate the infection). Cell type and time point are not known. The rearrangement joins TRBV9 to TRBJ2-2; D call uncertain. For the CDR3, the DNA is TGTGCCAGCAGGAAACCCACCGGGGAGCTGTTTTTT. Its protein product is CASRKPTGELFF.